This T cell receptor beta chain was identified during a study of blood T cell repertoires in COVID-19. All recovered Cohort 3 donors got two negative PCRs, got clearance, or saw symptom resolution. TCRdb's table, derived via immunoSEQ multiplex PCR, lists solely in-frame clones and lacks some. The sample includes about 130,000 clones, about four fifths of them seen just once. The sequence came from a man between 50 and 59 years old who had recovered from COVID-19. The sequenced sample consisted of PBMCs or T cells enriched from blood (not recorded which).

CDR3 residues: CASSLNRVNEQFF. The DNA of the CDR3 is TGCGCCAGCAGCTTGAACAGGGTCAATGAGCAGTTCTTC. The chain employs TRBV5-1 and TRBJ2-1; a weak D match, TRBD1 (6 bases). Per germline, CDR1 SGHRS and CDR2 YFSETQ. V was cut by 1 base and J by 6 bases, with 8 bases left in between. This CDR3 spans 13 amino acids.